This TCR beta chain is from a study of blood T cell repertoires in COVID-19. This CDR3 comprises 17 residues. The trim removed 2 bases at V and 0 bases at J, leaving 6 bases unmatched. The germline CDR1 and CDR2 sequences are MGHRA and YSYEKL. Participants were aged about 18 to 100 years from some 24 US areas. Cohort assignment relied on participant-reported clinical history. Assay used: immunoSEQ multiplex PCR; TCRdb lists only in-frame clones, some missing. In the table there are 400,000 or so clones, 87% of which are singletons. This clone showed up just once. This clonotype was obtained from a middle-aged man in a cohort exposed to, infected with or recovered from COVID-19 (not recorded which). The chain links TRBV4-1 to TRBJ2-4; the match to TRBD2 covers 8 bases. The sequenced sample consisted of PBMCs or T cells enriched from blood (not recorded which). The CDR3 bases are TGCGCCAGCAGCCAACCGGCTAGCGGGCTAGCCAAAAACATTCAGTACTTC. Amino acid sequence: CASSQPASGLAKNIQYF.